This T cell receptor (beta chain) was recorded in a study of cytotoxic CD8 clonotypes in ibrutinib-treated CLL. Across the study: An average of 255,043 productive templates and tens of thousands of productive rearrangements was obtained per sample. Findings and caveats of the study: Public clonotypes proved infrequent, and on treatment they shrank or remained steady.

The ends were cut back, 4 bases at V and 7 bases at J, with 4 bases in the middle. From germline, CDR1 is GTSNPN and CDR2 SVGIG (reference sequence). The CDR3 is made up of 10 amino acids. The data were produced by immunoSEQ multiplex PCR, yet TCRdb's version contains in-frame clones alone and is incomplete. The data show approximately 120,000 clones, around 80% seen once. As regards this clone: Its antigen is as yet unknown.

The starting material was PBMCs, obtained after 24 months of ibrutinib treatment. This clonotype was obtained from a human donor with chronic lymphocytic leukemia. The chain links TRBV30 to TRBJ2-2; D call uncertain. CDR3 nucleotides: TGTGCCTGGAAGGTCGGGGAGCTGTTTTTT. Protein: CAWKVGELFF.